The 30 T cell receptor beta chains below all came from one sample that was sequenced in a study of blood T cell repertoires in COVID-19. The table came from immunoSEQ multiplex PCR; TCRdb's copy has only in-frame clones and leaves some out. The data show some 320,000 clones, with 75% to 85% seen just once and approximately 7.6% held by the top ten. The sample consisted of peripheral blood. The receptors stem from a human donor in a cohort sampled during active COVID-19.

This sequence joins TRBV6-4 and TRBJ2-6; D may be TRBD1 (6 bases). With 3 bases removed from V and 0 bases from J, the gap between germline ends came to 12 bases. The CDR3 has 17 amino acids. Germline CDR1 reads MRHNA; CDR2 reads SNTAGT. The CDR3 is CASSEGQGNSGANVLTF. The DNA for the CDR3 is TGTGCCAGCAGTGAGGGGCAGGGGAACTCTGGGGCCAACGTCCTGACTTTC.

The chain has TRBV6-1 and TRBJ2-1; 7 bases line up with TRBD1. J gave up 4 bases and V 0 bases, and 3 bases lay outside the gene matches. This CDR3 is 15 amino acids long. Looked up from germline, CDR1 is MNHNS and CDR2 is SASEGT. The CDR3 protein is CASSEAPGQYNEQFF. CDR3 nucleotide sequence: TGTGCCAGCAGTGAAGCTCCGGGACAGTACAATGAGCAGTTCTTC.

This clone came up once. The V gene is TRBV18, the J gene TRBJ2-7, with 8 bases that match TRBD1. Germline loops: CDR1 KGHSH, CDR2 LQKENI. This CDR3 contains 16 residues. The J segment lost 0 bases and the V segment lost 5 bases, leaving 9 bases of the junction unmatched. CDR3 coding DNA: TGTGCCAGCTCAGACAGGGGAAAAGGCAACTCCTACGAGCAGTACTTC. This encodes CASSDRGKGNSYEQYF.

This clone appeared a single time. The gene calls are TRBV23-1 and TRBJ1-5; D is unresolved. TRBV23-1 is an ORF; its function is uncertain. The CDR3 extends over 14 amino acids. Between the trimmed V and J ends, which lost 2 bases and 7 bases, there was a span of 12 bases. Here the CDR3 DNA reads TGCGCCAGCAGTCAACGGGGTTCTAAGCAGCCCCAGCATTTT. This gives the protein CASSQRGSKQPQHF.

This clone was recorded once. This chain uses TRBV3-1 (or the pseudogene TRBV3-2) with TRBJ1-2; TRBD1 aligns across 7 bases. The CDR3 consists of 15 residues. V shed 6 bases and J 3 bases; nucleotides not matched to a gene: 10. Looked up from germline, CDR1 is LGHDT and CDR2 is YNNKEL (reference sequence). CDR3 amino acids: CASSPDDRVYYGYTF. Here the CDR3 DNA reads TGTGCCAGCAGTCCAGACGACAGGGTGTACTATGGCTACACCTTC.

This chain connects TRBV6-6 to TRBJ2-1; D is unresolved. In germline, CDR1 is MNHNY, CDR2 SVGAGI (reference sequence). CDR3 size: 11 residues. Trimming pared 8 bases from V and 8 bases from J, leaving 10 bases between. CDR3 coding DNA: TGTGCCAGCGCGAGATTGGATGAGCAGTTCTTC. Amino acids: CASARLDEQFF.

The rearrangement links TRBV12-3 or TRBV12-4 to TRBJ1-2; D uncertain. The V gene lost 3 bases and the J gene lost 4 bases, with 6 bases spanning the gap. CDR3 length: 12 residues. CDR3 sequence (DNA): TGTGCCAGCAGTTTTAGTCTCTATGGCTACACCTTC. This codes for CASSFSLYGYTF.

In DNA, the CDR3 is TGTGCCAGCAGCTTCCAGCGGGGTAAAAGCTCCTACGAGCAGTACTTC. The encoded protein is CASSFQRGKSSYEQYF. The chain is built from TRBV11-2 and TRBJ2-7; 7 bases agree with TRBD2. The V and J ends lost 3 bases and 0 bases, in that order; junction bases with no gene match: 8. Germline V gives CDR1 SGHAT, CDR2 FQNNGV. This CDR3 region has 16 residues.

The rearrangement joins TRBV24-1 to TRBJ1-1; TRBD1 matches 9 bases. Germline-derived CDR1 and CDR2 are KGHDR and SFDVKD. The CDR3 runs to 13 residues. The V and J ends lost 7 bases and 9 bases, in that order; junction bases with no gene match: 8. The CDR3 region is CATRPTGTGKAFF. The DNA of the CDR3 is TGTGCCACCAGACCTACCGGGACAGGGAAAGCTTTCTTT.

The J gene is TRBJ1-6, the V gene TRBV5-1, with D tentatively TRBD1 (5 bases). From germline, CDR1 is SGHRS and CDR2 YFSETQ. The CDR3 loop spans 14 amino acids. Deletions cut 3 bases from V and 7 bases from J, with 11 bases between. CDR3 loop: CASSWRQPNSPLHF. The CDR3, as DNA: TGCGCCAGCAGCTGGCGACAGCCAAATTCACCCCTCCACTTT.

This clone was seen a few times. The chain carries TRBV24-1 and TRBJ2-3, with a possible D match to TRBD2 (5 bases). Trimming stripped 4 bases from V and 7 bases from J, with 11 bases between. CDR1 is KGHDR and CDR2 is SFDVKD in the germline V gene. This CDR3 contains 13 residues. CDR3 sequence reads: CATSEPGLYTQYF. The CDR3 nucleotides read TGTGCCACCAGTGAACCTGGACTTTATACGCAGTATTTT.

This clone showed up just a few times. The V and J genes are TRBV10-3 and TRBJ1-2, with D possibly being TRBD1 (5 bases). Germline CDR1 ENHRY, CDR2 SYGVKD. Between the trimmed V and J ends, which lost 0 bases and 8 bases, there was a span of 13 bases. CDR3 length: 14 residues. CDR3 sequence: CAISESGADTGYTF. Here the CDR3 DNA reads TGTGCCATCAGTGAGTCTGGGGCAGACACGGGCTACACCTTC.

V is TRBV24-1 and J is TRBJ2-2, with 10 bases that match TRBD1. CDR1 and CDR2 from the germline V gene are KGHDR and SFDVKD. V gave up 1 base and J gave up 6 bases; unmatched junction bases: 4. CDR3 length: 16 residues. The CDR3 region is CATSDFRDRGPGELFF. In nucleotides, the CDR3 is TGTGCCACCAGTGATTTCCGGGACAGGGGACCCGGGGAGCTGTTTTTT.

V gene TRBV29-1 combines with J gene TRBJ1-2; 8 bases are shared with TRBD1. The CDR3 runs 13 residues. From germline, CDR1 is SQVTM and CDR2 ANQGSEA. J gave up 5 bases and V 4 bases, and 6 bases lay outside the gene matches. The CDR3 is CSVGAGGSYGYTF. CDR3 coding DNA: TGCAGCGTTGGGGCAGGGGGCAGTTATGGCTACACCTTC. The full variable domain, rest sourced from reference TRBV29-1 and TRBJ1-2, is SAVISQKPSRDICQRGTSLTIQCQVDSQVTMMFWYRQQPGQSLTLIATANQGSEATYESGFVIDKFPISRPNLTFSTLTVSNMSPEDSSIYLCSVGAGGSYGYTFGSGTRLTVV.

The chain is built from TRBV9 and TRBJ2-2, with D possibly TRBD1 on 6 matching bases. Trimming left V 2 bases short and J 1 base short, with 12 bases between. The CDR3 totals 16 residues. Germline V gives CDR1 SGDLS, CDR2 YYNGEE. This chain's CDR3 is CASSVVGTKNTGELFF. The CDR3 nucleotides read TGTGCCAGCAGCGTTGTGGGGACAAAGAACACCGGGGAGCTGTTTTTT.

The rearrangement uses TRBV27 and TRBJ1-1, with a weak D call TRBD1 (5 bases). This CDR3 spans 13 amino acids. Germline CDR1 is MNHEY and CDR2 is SMNVEV (reference sequence). Trimming removed 3 bases from V and 5 bases from J, with 10 bases in between. CDR3 in amino acids: CASSLPGRTEAFF. The CDR3 DNA is TGTGCCAGCAGTTTGCCAGGGCGGACTGAAGCTTTCTTT.

This chain links TRBV5-1 with TRBJ1-1; 9 positions match TRBD1. Germline lookup yields CDR1 SGHRS and CDR2 YFSETQ. This CDR3 region has 13 residues. V lost 4 bases and J lost 3; bases outside the gene matches: 1. The CDR3 spells CASSRDRDTEAFF. The CDR3, as DNA: TGCGCCAGCAGCAGGGACAGGGACACTGAAGCTTTCTTT.

Note on this clone: Other DNA variants within this sample encode the same CDR3. V and J are TRBV5-4 and TRBJ2-7; TRBD1 aligns across 10 bases. The CDR3 totals 14 residues. From germline, CDR1 is SGHNT and CDR2 YYREEE (reference sequence). V lost 3 bases and J lost 1; bases outside the gene matches: 1. CDR3 DNA: TGTGCCAGCAGCTCGGGACAGGGGTCCTACGAGCAGTACTTC. This encodes CASSSGQGSYEQYF.

The chain is built from TRBV14 and TRBJ1-2, with D possibly TRBD1 on 5 matching bases. Germline V gene data show CDR1 as SGHDN and CDR2 as FVKESK. With 1 base removed from V and 5 bases from J, the gap between germline ends came to 11 bases. The CDR3 totals 14 residues. This CDR3 reads CASSQAGGGYGYTF. In DNA form, the CDR3 reads TGTGCCAGCAGCCAAGCGGGGGGAGGATATGGCTACACCTTC.

This clone was recorded once. This chain connects TRBV6-1 to TRBJ1-4, with D possibly TRBD1 on 5 matching bases. The V end lost 2 bases, the J end lost 10 bases, and 11 bases lay between the germline ends. This CDR3 is built from 13 residues. Germline loops: CDR1 MNHNS, CDR2 SASEGT. This chain's CDR3 is CASSEPPGGKLFF. The CDR3 bases are TGTGCCAGCAGTGAACCCCCGGGGGGAAAACTGTTTTTT.

This chain connects TRBV5-4 to TRBJ2-7; 7 bases match TRBD1. V was clipped by 4 bases and J by 0 bases; unmatched bases: 7. The CDR3 runs 15 residues. Germline V gives CDR1 SGHNT, CDR2 YYREEE (reference sequence). The CDR3 reads CASSGATGSSYEQYF. CDR3 DNA sequence: TGTGCCAGCAGCGGTGCGACAGGGAGCTCCTACGAGCAGTACTTC.

About this clone: Within the sample, other DNA sequences also encode this same CDR3. The rearrangement uses TRBV5-1 and TRBJ2-1, with TRBD2 matching 7 bases. Germline V gene data show CDR1 as SGHRS and CDR2 as YFSETQ. The CDR3 has 16 residues. Trimming at V came to 0 bases and at J to 2 bases, leaving 5 bases not matched to a gene. The CDR3 DNA reads as TGCGCCAGCAGCTTGGATTTAGCGGGTGCCTACAATGAGCAGTTCTTC. It yields the protein CASSLDLAGAYNEQFF.

The chain couples TRBV6-1 to TRBJ1-4; D is unresolved. CDR1 and CDR2 from the germline V gene are MNHNS and SASEGT. The CDR3 spans 16 residues. The V end lost 1 base, the J end lost 7 bases, and 16 bases lay between the germline ends. CDR3 region: CASSEGQVGLSEKLFF. The CDR3 region has the DNA TGTGCCAGCAGTGAAGGGCAGGTCGGCCTTAGTGAAAAACTGTTTTTT.

The V and J genes are TRBV3-1 (or the pseudogene TRBV3-2) and TRBJ1-3; D is uncertain. V dropped 1 base and J dropped 0 bases, with 13 bases sitting between them. CDR3 size: 17 residues. The germline gives CDR1 LGHDT, CDR2 YNNKEL (reference sequence). The CDR3 DNA sequence: TGTGCCAGCAGCCAAGGCGCCAGGCCGATCTCTGGAAACACCATATATTTT. It encodes CASSQGARPISGNTIYF.

The chain carries TRBV5-4 and TRBJ2-2; D is undetermined. Deletions cut 0 bases from V and 2 bases from J, with 8 bases between. This CDR3 has 15 residues. From germline, CDR1 is SGHNT and CDR2 YYREEE (reference sequence). CDR3 loop: CASSLAATNTGELFF. The CDR3 DNA is TGTGCCAGCAGCTTGGCCGCCACAAACACCGGGGAGCTGTTTTTT.

The chain carries TRBV27 and TRBJ1-1; the D gene is possibly TRBD1 (5 bases). Trimming removed 1 base at V and 5 bases at J, with 8 bases between. The CDR3 runs to 13 residues. Germline V gives CDR1 MNHEY, CDR2 SMNVEV (reference sequence). The CDR3 sequence is CASSLWSGTEAFF. The CDR3 DNA sequence: TGTGCCAGCAGTTTATGGTCAGGGACTGAAGCTTTCTTT.

The chain carries TRBV5-1 and TRBJ1-1; TRBD1 aligns across 9 bases. CDR3 length: 16 amino acids. V dropped 0 bases and J dropped 3; count of bases not matched to a gene: 6. CDR1 and CDR2 from the germline V gene are SGHRS and YFSETQ. CDR3 sequence reads: CASSLATGGLYTEAFF. The DNA of the CDR3 is TGCGCCAGCAGCTTGGCCACAGGGGGCCTATACACTGAAGCTTTCTTT. Variable domain in full (rest from reference TRBV5-1 and TRBJ1-1): KAGVTQTPRYLIKTRGQQVTLSCSPISGHRSVSWYQQTPGQGLQFLFEYFSETQRNKGNFPGRFSGRQFSNSRSEMNVSTLELGDSALYLCASSLATGGLYTEAFFGQGTRLTVV.

The chain is built from TRBV20-1 and TRBJ1-1, with 8 bases lining up with TRBD1. The germline V gene has CDR1 DFQATT and CDR2 SNEGSKA (reference sequence). CDR3 size: 14 residues. The junction had 3 bases not matched to a gene; V was cut back by 3 bases and J by 0 bases. CDR3 DNA: TGCAGTGCTAGTGCAGGGGGCTTGAACACTGAAGCTTTCTTT. Translating gives CSASAGGLNTEAFF.

Concerning this clone itself: The same CDR3 can be traced to other DNA sequences in this sample. This chain uses TRBV2 with TRBJ1-2, with 9 bases that match TRBD1. This CDR3 region has 15 residues. The junction had 4 bases not matched to a gene; V was cut back by 5 bases and J by 0 bases. Germline V gives CDR1 SNHLY, CDR2 FYNNEI. CDR3 coding DNA: TGTGCCAGCAGTCCGGGACAGGGAGCTAACTATGGCTACACCTTC. Translating it yields CASSPGQGANYGYTF.

The rearrangement links TRBV7-9 to TRBJ2-1; tentative D call: TRBD2 (5 bases). Trimming cost V 2 bases and J 0 bases, with 11 bases left between them. From germline, CDR1 is SEHNR and CDR2 FQNEAQ (reference sequence). The CDR3 totals 16 residues. The CDR3 nucleotides are TGTGCCAGCAGCTTACTAGCCTTAAGCTCCTACAATGAGCAGTTCTTC. Protein sequence: CASSLLALSSYNEQFF.